This passage covers 26 T cell receptor beta chains from one sample sequenced in a study of T-cell reconstitution after alpha-beta-depleted transplantation in children. Preparation of the TCRbeta library was carried out with unique molecular identifiers. A single record per CDR3 protein comes from TCRdb applying MiXCR to the PCR reads. The sample has around 800,000 distinct CDR3 sequences; 16% are singletons. The input for sequencing was PBMCs, mostly from graft donor cells, taken 360 days after TCRalphabeta/CD19-depleted stem cell transplant. All receptors derive from a male patient aged 5 to 17 who had a stem cell transplant for acute lymphoblastic leukemia, so the T cells may come from the graft donor.

This clonotype was detected only a few times. This sequence joins TRBV29-1 and TRBJ2-7; 10 bases line up with TRBD2. Trimming at V came to 6 bases and at J to 7 bases, leaving 15 bases not matched to a gene. The CDR3 contains 15 residues. Germline V gives CDR1 SQVTM, CDR2 ANQGSEA. The CDR3 reads CSVGSGRNPLGEQYF. The CDR3 DNA is TGCAGCGTCGGTAGCGGGAGGAACCCGCTGGGTGAGCAGTACTTC.

This clonotype was seen repeatedly, ten times or more. The rearrangement joins TRBV4-1 to TRBJ2-1; the D gene is possibly TRBD1 (6 bases). CDR1 is MGHRA and CDR2 is YSYEKL in the germline V gene. The CDR3 contains 14 residues. The ends were cut back, 4 bases at V and 6 bases at J, with 13 bases in the middle. CDR3 sequence (DNA): TGCGCCAGCAGCCCCACAGGGTTCCGCAATGAGCAGTTCTTC. This encodes CASSPTGFRNEQFF.

The chain employs TRBV4-1 and TRBJ1-5; maybe TRBD1 (5 bases). The V end lost 0 bases, the J end lost 7 bases, and 7 bases lay between the germline ends. CDR3 length equals 13 residues. Germline V gene sequence: CDR1 MGHRA, CDR2 YSYEKL. CDR3: CASSQDWGQPQHF. Here the CDR3 DNA reads TGCGCCAGCAGCCAAGATTGGGGGCAGCCCCAGCATTTT.

This clonotype was detected many times. The chain combines TRBV4-1 with TRBJ2-7, with TRBD2 as a possible D gene (6 bases). With 1 base removed from V and 4 bases from J, the gap between germline ends came to 11 bases. CDR3 length: 14 residues. The germline V gene encodes CDR1 MGHRA and CDR2 YSYEKL. As DNA, the CDR3 is TGCGCCAGCAGCCAAGGAGTGGCGGGGTACGAGCAGTACTTC. It translates to CASSQGVAGYEQYF.

Only a few counts were recorded for this clonotype. The rearrangement joins TRBV20-1 to TRBJ2-1; 10 nucleotides match TRBD2. The germline V gene has CDR1 DFQATT and CDR2 SNEGSKA (reference sequence). This CDR3 is built from 15 residues. The V and J ends lost 2 bases and 4 bases, in that order; junction bases with no gene match: 5. CDR3 coding DNA: TGCAGTGCTAGATACGGGACTAGCGAATACAATGAGCAGTTCTTC. Translated, it gives CSARYGTSEYNEQFF.

This clonotype has a count of ten or more. The chain employs TRBV4-2 and TRBJ2-1; D perhaps matches TRBD2 (5 bases). Between the trimmed V and J ends, which lost 1 base and 7 bases, there was a span of 17 bases. The CDR3 is made up of 16 amino acids. Germline CDR1 and CDR2: LGHNA and YNFKEQ. The CDR3 loop reads CASSQVNPGSLNEQFF. CDR3 DNA: TGTGCCAGCAGCCAAGTTAATCCGGGATCGCTAAATGAGCAGTTCTTC.

The chain employs TRBV7-9 and TRBJ2-1, with 7 nucleotides matching TRBD2. Trimming at V came to 5 bases and at J to 15 bases, leaving 16 bases not matched to a gene. The CDR3 consists of 14 residues. Looked up from germline, CDR1 is SEHNR and CDR2 is FQNEAQ (reference sequence). In DNA, the CDR3 is TGTGCCAGCAGCCCGCGAGCCTCGGGACTAACCCCGTTCTTC. This translates into CASSPRASGLTPFF.

The gene calls are TRBV10-3 and TRBJ2-5; 8 positions match TRBD2. The CDR3 covers 14 residues. V was clipped by 8 bases and J by 5 bases; unmatched bases: 10. Per germline, CDR1 ENHRY and CDR2 SYGVKD. The CDR3 DNA reads TGTGCCATCTCGGGAGGGTTTTTGGGGGAGACCCAGTACTTC. Translated: CAISGGFLGETQYF.

This clonotype appeared a single time. The gene calls are TRBV21-1 and TRBJ2-7. TRBV21-1 corresponds to a pseudogene. The CDR3 has 14 amino acids. CDR3 amino acids: CASSKALDLYEQYF. DNA for the CDR3: TGTGCCAGCAGCAAAGCGCTGGATCTCTACGAGCAGTACTTC.

This chain uses TRBV29-1 with TRBJ2-7; D is undetermined. Germline V gene data show CDR1 as SQVTM and CDR2 as ANQGSEA. V lost 7 bases, J lost 0 bases, and 13 bases lay in between. This CDR3 has 13 amino acids. CDR3 coding DNA: TGCAGCGCCGAGACCGGTAGCTCCTACGAGCAGTACTTC. It encodes CSAETGSSYEQYF.

This clonotype was counted only a few times. The rearrangement uses TRBV7-3 and TRBJ2-1; D may be TRBD2 (5 bases). Per germline, CDR1 SGHTA and CDR2 FQGTGA. V was clipped by 2 bases and J by 9 bases, with 17 bases between them. CDR3 size: 15 residues. CDR3 sequence: CASSLSAGSGIEQFF. The CDR3 DNA sequence: TGTGCCAGCAGCTTATCTGCAGGTTCGGGGATTGAGCAGTTCTTC.

The chain carries TRBV12-3 or TRBV12-4 and TRBJ1-1; D ambiguous. There are 12 residues in the CDR3. V was cut by 5 bases and J by 5 bases, with 9 bases left in between. CDR3 in amino acids: CASSALGTEAFF. CDR3 DNA: TGTGCCAGCAGTGCCCTTGGGACTGAAGCTTTCTTT.

The chain employs TRBV4-1 and TRBJ2-5; 8 nucleotides agree with TRBD2. Per the germline V gene, CDR1 is MGHRA and CDR2 is YSYEKL. Germline trimming cut 4 bases from V and 5 bases from J; bases unmatched to any gene: 9. This CDR3 has 15 residues. This CDR3 reads CASSRPGLDKETQYF. The CDR3 DNA reads TGCGCCAGCAGCCGACCGGGACTAGATAAGGAGACCCAGTACTTC.

A few counts support this clonotype. The J gene is TRBJ2-1, the V gene TRBV11-2, with 13 bases identical to TRBD2. Germline loops: CDR1 SGHAT, CDR2 FQNNGV. The CDR3 runs to 17 residues. After removal of 2 bases from V and 8 bases from J, the junction contained 9 bases not matched to a gene. CDR3 region: CASSLNPGLAGLDEQFF. The CDR3 DNA follows: TGTGCCAGCAGCTTAAATCCGGGACTAGCGGGACTGGATGAGCAGTTCTTC.

In its sample, this clonotype was seen a few times. This chain connects TRBV4-1 to TRBJ2-3; 15 bases are shared with TRBD2. The length of the CDR3 is 18 residues. From germline, CDR1 is MGHRA and CDR2 YSYEKL. V shed 8 bases and J 3 bases; nucleotides not matched to a gene: 12. The CDR3 sequence: CASGLGLAGGPETDTQYF. The CDR3, as DNA: TGCGCCAGCGGCCTCGGACTAGCGGGAGGGCCTGAGACAGATACGCAGTATTTT.

This clonotype has a handful of counts. The CDR3, as DNA: TGTGCCAGCTGCACCCCCGGTTGGGACAGGGGGTATGGCTACACCTTC. As protein: CASCTPGWDRGYGYTF. The chain couples TRBV6-1 to TRBJ1-2; TRBD1 agrees at 11 bases. The CDR3 loop spans 16 amino acids. V gave up 8 bases and J gave up 5 bases; unmatched junction bases: 13. Germline values: CDR1 MNHNS, CDR2 SASEGT.

The J gene is TRBJ2-7, the V gene TRBV20-1, with TRBD2 matching over 7 bases. The CDR3 spans 16 residues. Germline trimming cut 4 bases from V and 0 bases from J; bases unmatched to any gene: 12. Germline CDR1 is DFQATT and CDR2 is SNEGSKA (reference sequence). The CDR3 DNA reads as TGCAGTGCTATAAGCCCAACTAGCGTTAACTCCTACGAGCAGTACTTC. It specifies CSAISPTSVNSYEQYF.

This chain connects TRBV10-1 to TRBJ2-2; D is possibly TRBD1 or TRBD2 (5 bases each). This CDR3 is 16 amino acids long. Germline CDR1 reads WNHNN; CDR2 reads SYGVQD (reference sequence). V gave up 2 bases and J gave up 4 bases, with 14 bases separating them. The CDR3 DNA reads TGCGCCAGCAGTGAGGGGGACGGTCCTATCACCGGGGAGCTGTTTTTT. This sequence encodes CASSEGDGPITGELFF.

This clonotype occurred many times. This chain uses TRBV9 with TRBJ2-7; D is possibly TRBD2 (6 bases). This CDR3 region has 14 residues. Per germline, CDR1 SGDLS and CDR2 YYNGEE. The V gene lost 4 bases and the J gene lost 4 bases, with 15 bases spanning the gap. In nucleotides, the CDR3 is TGTGCCAGCAGCTTCAGTGGGACTGCATACGAGCAGTACTTC. Translation gives CASSFSGTAYEQYF.

This clonotype showed up just a few times. The V gene is TRBV7-2, the J gene TRBJ2-5; the D gene is possibly TRBD1 (6 bases). Trimming removed 5 bases from V and 0 bases from J, with 13 bases in between. Germline V CDR1 and CDR2: SGHTA, FQGNSA. The CDR3 is 15 amino acids. The DNA of the CDR3 is TGTGCCAGCAGCCCCGACAGGACGTACCAAGAGACCCAGTACTTC. This codes for CASSPDRTYQETQYF.

For the CDR3, the DNA is TGTGCCAGCAGCGCCGAGCGGGAACGGGAGCAGTACTTC. It is translated as CASSAEREREQYF. The V gene is TRBV2, the J gene TRBJ2-7; 7 bases line up with TRBD2. Germline loops: CDR1 SNHLY, CDR2 FYNNEI. V dropped 6 bases and J dropped 7; count of bases not matched to a gene: 9. The CDR3 is made up of 13 amino acids.

The rearrangement links TRBV10-3 to TRBJ1-1; D not certain. The CDR3 length is 12 residues. V lost 4 bases and J 5 bases, leaving 8 bases between the germline ends. Germline CDR1 is ENHRY and CDR2 is SYGVKD. CDR3 in DNA: TGTGCCATCAGTGTATCCGATACTGAAGCTTTCTTT. Translating gives CAISVSDTEAFF.

This clonotype has only a few counts. The conserved phenylalanine or tryptophan normally closing the CDR3 is absent here, so this likely arose from a read error. It is unclear where the CDR3 begins or ends on the DNA, so no DNA is shown, and the CDR3 is as TCRdb lists it. The chain combines TRBV18 with TRBJ2-1. The CDR3 length equals 10 residues, ends included. Germline CDR1 reads KGHSH; CDR2 reads LQKENI. CDR3 amino acids: CASSIFSPRI.

This clonotype was counted a few times. The chain combines TRBV10-3 with TRBJ1-1; no clear D gene. Germline V gives CDR1 ENHRY, CDR2 SYGVKD. With 6 bases removed from V and 0 bases from J, the gap between germline ends came to 17 bases. The CDR3 contains 16 residues. The CDR3, as DNA: TGTGCCATCAGGGAAATGATGTGGCATCTGAACACTGAAGCTTTCTTT. It codes for CAIREMMWHLNTEAFF.

This clonotype turned up a few times. This rearrangement joins TRBV27 to TRBJ2-1, with D tentatively TRBD2 (6 bases). V lost 2 bases, J lost 6 bases, and 20 bases lay in between. The CDR3 runs 17 residues. Germline CDR1 is MNHEY and CDR2 is SMNVEV (reference sequence). CDR3 in DNA: TGTGCCAGCAGTTTAAGACGGGGGAGAGGGGCCCTCAATGAGCAGTTCTTC. It encodes CASSLRRGRGALNEQFF.

This clonotype was observed a few times. This chain uses TRBV9 with TRBJ2-1; D might be TRBD2 (6 bases). The CDR3 consists of 15 residues. Trimming pared 0 bases from V and 8 bases from J, leaving 15 bases between. Germline assignment: CDR1 SGDLS and CDR2 YYNGEE. CDR3 sequence reads: CASSVVASVAHEQFF. Here the CDR3 DNA reads TGTGCCAGCAGCGTAGTAGCTAGCGTAGCGCATGAGCAGTTCTTC.